This T cell receptor (beta chain) is from a study of blood T cell repertoires in COVID-19. Whole-study context: Samples came from the United States, Italy and Spain, spanning acute and convalescent COVID-19. From T cells, B-cell-depleted T cells, or PBMCs came the material, which was cDNA or gDNA.

Authors' data handling: Using reference gene primer amplification, nucleated cell counts were estimated. TCRdb's table, derived via immunoSEQ multiplex PCR, lists solely in-frame clones and lacks some. V, J and clone size derive from that table, while D and trimming were established from the DNA sequence. The sample records about 480,000 clones, 80% to 90% being singletons. In germline, CDR1 is LNHDA, CDR2 SQIVND (reference sequence). This CDR3 has 16 residues. The V and J ends lost 3 bases and 5 bases, in that order; junction bases with no gene match: 5. The chain combines TRBV19 with TRBJ2-1; 12 bases match TRBD1. This sequence was found in a man younger than 35 with COVID-19, enrolled during active disease. The source material was peripheral blood. CDR3 in amino acids: CASSMGGQGADNEQFF. As DNA, the CDR3 is TGTGCCAGTAGTATGGGGGGACAGGGGGCGGACAATGAGCAGTTCTTC.